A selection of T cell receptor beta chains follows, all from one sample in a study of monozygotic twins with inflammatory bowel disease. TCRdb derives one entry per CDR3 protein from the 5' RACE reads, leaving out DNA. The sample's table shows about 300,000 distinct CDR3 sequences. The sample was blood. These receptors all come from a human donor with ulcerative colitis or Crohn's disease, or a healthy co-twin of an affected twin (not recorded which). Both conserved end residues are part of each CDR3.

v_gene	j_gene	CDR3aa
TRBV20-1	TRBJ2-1	CSAPPGSWNYNEQFF
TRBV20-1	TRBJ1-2	CSAREVPDHKDGYTF
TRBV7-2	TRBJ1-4	CASSFDGQSREKLFF
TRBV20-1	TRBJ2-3	CSARGAGLTDTQYF
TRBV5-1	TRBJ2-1	CASSLVGLNEQFF
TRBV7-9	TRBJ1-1	CASSLSGQGGTEAFF
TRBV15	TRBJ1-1	CATSRTKGLQSAEAFF
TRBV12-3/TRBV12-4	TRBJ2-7	CASSPQRQGAYEQYF
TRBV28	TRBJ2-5	CASSFGRYETQYF
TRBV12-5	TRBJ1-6	CASGLDRDGYPQLTLHF
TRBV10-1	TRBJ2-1	CASGSSAFNEQFF
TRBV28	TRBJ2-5	CASSRGKETQYF
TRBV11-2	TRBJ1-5	CASSLADTNQPQHF
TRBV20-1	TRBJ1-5	CSALHSNQPQHF
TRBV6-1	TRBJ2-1	CASSLRDANNEQFF
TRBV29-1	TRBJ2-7	CSVIIGTGGAKFLYEQYF
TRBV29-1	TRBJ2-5	CSVAGGYQETQYF
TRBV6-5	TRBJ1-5	CASKGGSNQPQHF
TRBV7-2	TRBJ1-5	CASSSWVAGNQPQHF
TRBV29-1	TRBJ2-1	CSVAGIYEQFF
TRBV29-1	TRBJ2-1	CSVGKGNEQFF
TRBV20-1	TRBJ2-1	CSARGGFNEQFF
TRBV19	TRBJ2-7	CASSIESGLAWGTYEQYF
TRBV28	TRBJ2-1	CASSPPTSSNEQFF
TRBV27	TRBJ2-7	CASPSLYEQYF
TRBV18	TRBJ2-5	CASSPGVDETQYF
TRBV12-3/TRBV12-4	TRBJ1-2	CASRGRGRDYGYTF
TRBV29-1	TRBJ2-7	CSAEGWSYEQYF
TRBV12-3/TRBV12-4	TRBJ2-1	CASSPDGPRHNEQFF
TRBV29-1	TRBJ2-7	CSALTRSEQYF
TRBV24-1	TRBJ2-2	CATSETGSTGELFF
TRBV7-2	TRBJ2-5	CASSLVASGSGETQYF
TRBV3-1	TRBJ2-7	CASRPGRNHEQYF
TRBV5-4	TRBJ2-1	CASSLEGAGNNEQFF
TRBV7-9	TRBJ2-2	CASSLPFRLEELFF
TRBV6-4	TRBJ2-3	CASSPERTLTDTQYF
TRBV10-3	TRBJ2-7	CAISVGTSRYEQYF
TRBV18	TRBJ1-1	CASSPGQTNTEAFF
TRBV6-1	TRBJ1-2	CASSSPQEARSYGYTF
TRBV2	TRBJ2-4	CASRARQNIQYF
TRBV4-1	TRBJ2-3	CASSAMGTGDPLDTQYF
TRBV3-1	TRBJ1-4	CASSQRGGEKLFF
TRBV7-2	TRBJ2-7	CASSLVPGTGAHEQYF
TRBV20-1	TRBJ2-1	CSRASLAYNEQFF
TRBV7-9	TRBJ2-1	CASSARDSSFSYNEQFF
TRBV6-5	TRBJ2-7	CASSRPGIWEQYF
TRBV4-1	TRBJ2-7	CASSQDVTSGAYEQYF
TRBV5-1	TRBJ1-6	CASSLSGGDSPLHF
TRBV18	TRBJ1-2	CASSPPDSNYGYTF
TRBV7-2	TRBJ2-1	CASSLRDRLYNEQFF
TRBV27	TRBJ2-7	CASSSLQGVYEQYF
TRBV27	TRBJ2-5	CASSLIGGGETQYF
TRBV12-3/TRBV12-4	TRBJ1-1	CASTQRRRSAEAFF